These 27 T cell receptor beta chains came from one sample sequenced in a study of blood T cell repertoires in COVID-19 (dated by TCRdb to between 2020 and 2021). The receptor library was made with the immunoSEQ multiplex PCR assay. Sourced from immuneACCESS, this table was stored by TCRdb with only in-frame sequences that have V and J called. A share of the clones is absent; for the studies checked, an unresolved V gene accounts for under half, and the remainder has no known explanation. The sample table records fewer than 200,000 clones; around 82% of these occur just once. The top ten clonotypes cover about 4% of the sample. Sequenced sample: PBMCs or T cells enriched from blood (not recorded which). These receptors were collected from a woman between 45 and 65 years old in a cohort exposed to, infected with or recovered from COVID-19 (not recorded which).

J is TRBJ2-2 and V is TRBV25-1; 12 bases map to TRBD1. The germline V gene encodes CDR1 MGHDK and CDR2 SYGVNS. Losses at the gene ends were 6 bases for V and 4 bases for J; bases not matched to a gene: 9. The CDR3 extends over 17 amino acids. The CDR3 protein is CASRGDRGRSVTGELFF. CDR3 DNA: TGTGCCAGCAGAGGGGACAGGGGGCGCTCAGTCACCGGGGAGCTGTTTTTT.

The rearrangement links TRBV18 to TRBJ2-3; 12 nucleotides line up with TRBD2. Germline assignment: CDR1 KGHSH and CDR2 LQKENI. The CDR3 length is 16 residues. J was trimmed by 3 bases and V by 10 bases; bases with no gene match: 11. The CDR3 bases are TGTGCCACCCCTCCCTCTAGCGGGGGGGTAACAGATACGCAGTATTTT. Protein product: CATPPSSGGVTDTQYF. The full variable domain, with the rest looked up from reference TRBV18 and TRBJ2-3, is NAGVMQNPRHLVRRRGQEARLRCSPMKGHSHVYWYRQLPEEGLKFMVYLQKENIIDESGMPKERFSAEFPKEGPSILRIQQVVRGDSAAYFCATPPSSGGVTDTQYFGPGTRLTVL.

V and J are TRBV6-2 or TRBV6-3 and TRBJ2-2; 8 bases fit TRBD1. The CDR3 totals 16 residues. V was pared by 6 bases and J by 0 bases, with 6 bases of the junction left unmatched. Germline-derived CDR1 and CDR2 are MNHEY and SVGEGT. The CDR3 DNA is TGTGCCAGCAGCCCAACACAGGGGGCGAACACCGGGGAGCTGTTTTTT. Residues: CASSPTQGANTGELFF.

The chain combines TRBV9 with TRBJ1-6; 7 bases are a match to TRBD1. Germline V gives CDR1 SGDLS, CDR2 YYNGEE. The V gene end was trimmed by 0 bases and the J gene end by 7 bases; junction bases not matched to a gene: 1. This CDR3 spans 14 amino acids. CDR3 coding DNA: TGTGCCAGCAGCGTAGCGGGACAGAATTCACCCCTCCACTTT. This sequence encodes CASSVAGQNSPLHF.

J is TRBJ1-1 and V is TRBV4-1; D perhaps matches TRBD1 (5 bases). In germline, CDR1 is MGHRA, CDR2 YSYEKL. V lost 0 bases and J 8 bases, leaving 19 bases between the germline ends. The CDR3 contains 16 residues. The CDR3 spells CASSQDEVPTGAEAFF. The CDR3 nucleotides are TGCGCCAGCAGCCAAGACGAAGTCCCAACTGGGGCAGAAGCTTTCTTT.

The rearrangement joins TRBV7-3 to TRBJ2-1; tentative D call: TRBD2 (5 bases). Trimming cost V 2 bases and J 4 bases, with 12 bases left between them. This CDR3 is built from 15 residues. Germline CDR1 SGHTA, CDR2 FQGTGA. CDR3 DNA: TGTGCCAGCAGCTTAGAGCAGACGGGGTACAATGAGCAGTTCTTC. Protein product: CASSLEQTGYNEQFF.

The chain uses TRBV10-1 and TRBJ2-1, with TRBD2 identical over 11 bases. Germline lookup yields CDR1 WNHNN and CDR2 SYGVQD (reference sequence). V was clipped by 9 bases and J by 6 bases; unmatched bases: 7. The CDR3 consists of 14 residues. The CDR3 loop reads CASALAGGLNEQFF. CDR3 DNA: TGCGCCAGTGCCCTAGCGGGAGGTCTCAATGAGCAGTTCTTC.

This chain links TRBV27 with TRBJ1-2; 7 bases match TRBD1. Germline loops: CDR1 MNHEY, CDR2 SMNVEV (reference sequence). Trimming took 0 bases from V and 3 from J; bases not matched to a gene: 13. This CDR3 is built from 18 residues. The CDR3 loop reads CASSLSRLLGTAYYGYTF. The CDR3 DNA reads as TGTGCCAGCAGTTTATCTCGGTTGCTGGGGACAGCTTACTATGGCTACACCTTC.

The CDR3 DNA is TGTGCCAGCAGTTTACGGTGGGGGGGCGGGGACACTGAAGCTTTCTTT. Its protein is CASSLRWGGGDTEAFF. The rearrangement uses TRBV27 and TRBJ1-1, with D perhaps matching TRBD1 (6 bases). Germline values: CDR1 MNHEY, CDR2 SMNVEV (reference sequence). Trimming removed 2 bases from V and 3 bases from J, with 16 bases in between. The CDR3 loop spans 16 amino acids.

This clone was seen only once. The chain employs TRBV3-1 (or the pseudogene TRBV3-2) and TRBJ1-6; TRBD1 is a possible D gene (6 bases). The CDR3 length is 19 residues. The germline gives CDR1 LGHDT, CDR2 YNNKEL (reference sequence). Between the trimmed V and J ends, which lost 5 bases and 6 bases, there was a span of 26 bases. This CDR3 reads CASSTHPATGGLGNSPLHF. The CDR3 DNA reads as TGTGCCAGCAGCACACACCCCGCGACAGGTGGGTTGGGTAATTCACCCCTCCACTTT.

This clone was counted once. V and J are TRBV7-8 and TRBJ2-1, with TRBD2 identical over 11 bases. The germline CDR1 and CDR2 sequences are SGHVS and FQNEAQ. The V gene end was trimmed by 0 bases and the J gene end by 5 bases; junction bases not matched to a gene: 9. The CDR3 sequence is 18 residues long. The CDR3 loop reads CASSLASSSGGFHNEQFF. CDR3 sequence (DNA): TGTGCCAGCAGCTTAGCGAGTTCTAGCGGGGGGTTTCACAATGAGCAGTTCTTC.

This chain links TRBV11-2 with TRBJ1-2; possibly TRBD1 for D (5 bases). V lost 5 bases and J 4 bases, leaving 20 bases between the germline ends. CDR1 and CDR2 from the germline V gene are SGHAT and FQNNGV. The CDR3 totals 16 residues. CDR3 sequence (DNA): TGTGCCAGCAGCCCCCGAGAGGTGGGGCAGCGCTATGGCTACACCTTC. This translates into CASSPREVGQRYGYTF.

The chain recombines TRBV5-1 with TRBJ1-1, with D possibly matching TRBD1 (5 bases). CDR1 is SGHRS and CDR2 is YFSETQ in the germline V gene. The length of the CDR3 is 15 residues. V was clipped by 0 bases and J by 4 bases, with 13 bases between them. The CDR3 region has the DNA TGCGCCAGCAGCTTGGAAGGAGGGCAGGGCACTGAAGCTTTCTTT. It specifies CASSLEGGQGTEAFF.

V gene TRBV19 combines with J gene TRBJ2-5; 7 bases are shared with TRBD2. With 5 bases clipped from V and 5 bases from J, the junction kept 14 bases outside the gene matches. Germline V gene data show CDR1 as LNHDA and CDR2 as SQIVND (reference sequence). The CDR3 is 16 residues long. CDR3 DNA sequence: TGTGCCAGTAGTCCTAGCGGTGGGGCCAAGGCGGAGACCCAGTACTTC. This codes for CASSPSGGAKAETQYF.

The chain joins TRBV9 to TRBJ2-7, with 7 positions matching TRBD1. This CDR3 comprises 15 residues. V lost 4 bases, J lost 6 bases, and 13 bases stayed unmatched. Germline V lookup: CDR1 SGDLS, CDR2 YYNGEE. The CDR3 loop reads CASSPQTGTLSEQYF. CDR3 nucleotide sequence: TGTGCCAGCAGCCCCCAGACAGGGACCCTCTCCGAGCAGTACTTC.

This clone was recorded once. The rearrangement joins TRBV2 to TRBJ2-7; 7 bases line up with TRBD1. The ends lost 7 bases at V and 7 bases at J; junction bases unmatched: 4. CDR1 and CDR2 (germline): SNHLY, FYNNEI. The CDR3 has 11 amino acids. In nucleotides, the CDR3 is TGTGCCAGCAAGGCAGGGGGAGAGCAGTACTTC. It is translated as CASKAGGEQYF.

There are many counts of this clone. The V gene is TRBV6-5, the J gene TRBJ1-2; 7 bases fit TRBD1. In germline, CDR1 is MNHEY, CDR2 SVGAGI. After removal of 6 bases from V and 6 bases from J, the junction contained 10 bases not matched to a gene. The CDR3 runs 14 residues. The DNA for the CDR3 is TGTGCCAGCAGCAGGGGGGCGGATCGGGATGGCTACACCTTC. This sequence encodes CASSRGADRDGYTF.

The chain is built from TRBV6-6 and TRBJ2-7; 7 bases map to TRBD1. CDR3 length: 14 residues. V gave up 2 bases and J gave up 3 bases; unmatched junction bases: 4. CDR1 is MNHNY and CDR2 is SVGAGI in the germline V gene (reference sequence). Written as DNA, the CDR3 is TGTGCCAGCAGTTACCCAGGGGGTTTCTACGAGCAGTACTTC. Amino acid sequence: CASSYPGGFYEQYF.

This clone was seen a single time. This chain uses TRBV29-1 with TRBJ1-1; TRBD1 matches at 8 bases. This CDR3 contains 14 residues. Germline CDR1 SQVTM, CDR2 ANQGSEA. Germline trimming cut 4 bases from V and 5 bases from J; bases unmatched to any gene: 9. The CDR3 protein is CSVATTGVITEAFF. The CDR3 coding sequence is TGCAGCGTTGCGACGACAGGGGTTATTACTGAAGCTTTCTTT.

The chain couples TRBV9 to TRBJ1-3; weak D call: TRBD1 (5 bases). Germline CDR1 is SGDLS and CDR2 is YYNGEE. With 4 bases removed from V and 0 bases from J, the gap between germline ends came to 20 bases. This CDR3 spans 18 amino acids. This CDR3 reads CASSFGGRAGISGNTIYF. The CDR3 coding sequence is TGTGCCAGCAGCTTCGGTGGTCGAGCAGGGATCTCTGGAAACACCATATATTTT. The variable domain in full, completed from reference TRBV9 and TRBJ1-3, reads DSGVTQTPKHLITATGQRVTLRCSPRSGDLSVYWYQQSLDQGLQFLIQYYNGEERAKGNILERFSAQQFPDLHSELNLSSLELGDSALYFCASSFGGRAGISGNTIYFGEGSWLTVV.

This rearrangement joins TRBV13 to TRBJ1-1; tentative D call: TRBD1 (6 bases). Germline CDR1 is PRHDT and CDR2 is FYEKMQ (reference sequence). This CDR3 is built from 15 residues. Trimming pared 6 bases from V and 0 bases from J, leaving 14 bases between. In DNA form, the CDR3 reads TGTGCCAGCAGTTTAATCCAGGGGCTGAACACTGAAGCTTTCTTT. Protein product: CASSLIQGLNTEAFF.

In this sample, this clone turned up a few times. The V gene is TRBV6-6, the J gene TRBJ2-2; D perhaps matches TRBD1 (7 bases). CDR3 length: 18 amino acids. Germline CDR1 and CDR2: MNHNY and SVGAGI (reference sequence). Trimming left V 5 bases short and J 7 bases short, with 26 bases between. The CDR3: CASSPRGLDRTPDGELFF. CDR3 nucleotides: TGTGCCAGCAGTCCCCGGGGGCTGGACAGGACCCCAGACGGGGAGCTGTTTTTT.

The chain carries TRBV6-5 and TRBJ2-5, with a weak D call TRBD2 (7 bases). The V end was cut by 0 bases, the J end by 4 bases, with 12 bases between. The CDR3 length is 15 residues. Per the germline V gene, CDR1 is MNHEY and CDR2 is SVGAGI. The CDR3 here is CASSYSAGAGETQYF. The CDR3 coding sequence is TGTGCCAGCAGTTACTCGGCGGGGGCCGGAGAGACCCAGTACTTC.

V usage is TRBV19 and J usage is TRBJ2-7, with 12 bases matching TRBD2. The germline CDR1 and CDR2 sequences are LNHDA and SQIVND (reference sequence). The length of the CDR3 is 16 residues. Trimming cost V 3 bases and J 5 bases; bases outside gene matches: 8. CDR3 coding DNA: TGTGCCAGTAGTATGTGGGCGACTAGCGGGAGAGACGAGCAGTACTTC. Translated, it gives CASSMWATSGRDEQYF.

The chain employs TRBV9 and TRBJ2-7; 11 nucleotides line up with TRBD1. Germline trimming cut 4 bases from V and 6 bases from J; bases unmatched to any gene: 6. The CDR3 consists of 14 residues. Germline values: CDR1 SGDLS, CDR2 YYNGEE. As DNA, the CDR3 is TGTGCCAGCAGCCCGGACAGGGGGCTGGGCGAGCAGTACTTC. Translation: CASSPDRGLGEQYF.

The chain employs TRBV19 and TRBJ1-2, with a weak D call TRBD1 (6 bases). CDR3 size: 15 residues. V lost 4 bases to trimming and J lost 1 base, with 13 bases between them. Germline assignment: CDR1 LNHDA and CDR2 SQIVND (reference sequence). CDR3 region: CASSSIQGSNYGYTF. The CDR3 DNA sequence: TGTGCCAGTAGTAGCATACAGGGAAGTAACTATGGCTACACCTTC.

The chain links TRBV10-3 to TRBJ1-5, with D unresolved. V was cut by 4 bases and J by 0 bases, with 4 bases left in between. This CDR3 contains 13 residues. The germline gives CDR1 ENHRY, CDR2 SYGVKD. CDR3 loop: CAISGNSNQPQHF. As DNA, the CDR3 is TGTGCCATCAGTGGTAATAGCAATCAGCCCCAGCATTTT.